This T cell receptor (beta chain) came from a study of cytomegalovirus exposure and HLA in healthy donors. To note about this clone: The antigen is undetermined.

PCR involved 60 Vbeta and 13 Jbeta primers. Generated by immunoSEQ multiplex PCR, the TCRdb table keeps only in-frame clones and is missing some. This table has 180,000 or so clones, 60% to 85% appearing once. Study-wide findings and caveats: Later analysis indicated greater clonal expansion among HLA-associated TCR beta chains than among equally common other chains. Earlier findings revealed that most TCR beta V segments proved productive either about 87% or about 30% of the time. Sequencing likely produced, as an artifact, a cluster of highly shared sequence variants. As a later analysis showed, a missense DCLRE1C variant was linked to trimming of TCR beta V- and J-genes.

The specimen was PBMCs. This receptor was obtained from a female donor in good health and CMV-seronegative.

The CDR3: CASKGRGGPYNEQFF. CDR3 nucleotide sequence: TGTGCCAGTAAGGGGCGCGGGGGCCCGTACAATGAGCAGTTCTTC. This chain uses TRBV19 with TRBJ2-1; D is perhaps TRBD2 (7 bases). CDR1 LNHDA and CDR2 SQIVND come from the germline V gene (reference sequence). Deletions cut 7 bases from V and 4 bases from J, with 17 bases between. CDR3 length: 15 residues.